This T cell receptor beta chain was profiled in a study of CD8 T cells in ankylosing spondylitis. TCRdb fed the 5' RACE reads into MiXCR, producing one record per CDR3 protein. In the table there are approximately 200,000 distinct CDR3 sequences, 13% of which are singletons. General study results and limits: What seemed typical of ankylosing spondylitis blood was a TCR beta motif built from several highly homologous variants.

CDR1 and CDR2 from the germline V gene are KGHDR and SFDVKD. This CDR3 spans 13 amino acids. The ends lost 10 bases at V and 6 bases at J; junction bases unmatched: 10. Remarks on this clonotype: No antigen is known for it.

The origin of this receptor is a male donor with ankylosing spondylitis or in good health (not recorded which). The V gene is TRBV24-1, the J gene TRBJ2-7; 8 nucleotides match TRBD1. The sequencing sample was made of blood, either unsorted or a sorted T cell fraction (not recorded which). The CDR3 sequence: CATSDRVGSEQYF. CDR3 sequence (DNA): TGTGCCACTTCGGACAGGGTCGGGTCCGAGCAGTACTTC.